This TCR beta chain was profiled in a study of read filtering for tumor transcriptome and immune sequencing. Every patient had bone marrow sampled while the disease was active. This clonotype was counted at least ten times. Molecular barcoded adaptors covering alpha/delta and beta/gamma chains were used on approximately 440 ng RNA. From the reads, TCRdb called clonotypes with MiXCR, one entry per CDR3 protein. The table records tens of thousands of distinct CDR3 sequences, around an eighth of them present only once. The TCR sequence derives from a donor at least 40 years old with multiple myeloma. Sample: a population of CD138-negative cells sorted from bone marrow.

As DNA, the CDR3 is TGTGCCAGTAGTGGTTACAGGGGGAATGAGCAGTTCTTC. Amino acids: CASSGYRGNEQFF. The chain is built from TRBV19 and TRBJ2-1; 8 nucleotides align to TRBD1. Germline-derived CDR1 and CDR2 are LNHDA and SQIVND (reference sequence). The CDR3 has 13 residues. Trimming removed 5 bases from V and 7 bases from J; junction bases left unmatched: 4.